This TCR beta chain was recorded in a study of cytomegalovirus exposure and HLA in healthy donors. Notes on the study in general: When analyzed later, a missense DCLRE1C variant was found to be linked to TCR beta V- and J-gene trimming. The classifier reportedly diagnosed cytomegalovirus status with high specificity and sensitivity. Highest at DRB1 and lowest at HLA-C, TCR association rates differed among HLA loci in a later analysis.

Vbeta (60) and Jbeta (13) primers were used in the PCR. The method was immunoSEQ multiplex PCR; TCRdb's version includes in-frame clones alone and lacks a portion of them. The sample contains around 140,000 clones, approximately 64% of which appear only once. With regard to this clone: Its matching antigen is unknown.

Trimming stripped 2 bases from V and 5 bases from J, with 3 bases between. From germline, CDR1 is KGHSH and CDR2 LQKENI. This CDR3 contains 11 residues. Donors counted as nominally healthy when sampled, yet unrecorded immune exposures were likely. The chain recombines TRBV18 with TRBJ2-5; no clear D gene. Material for sequencing was PBMCs. This TCR was sampled from a woman between 40 and 55 years old in good health and CMV-seronegative. The CDR3 sequence is CASSPGETQYF. The CDR3 nucleotides read TGTGCCAGCTCACCAGGCGAGACCCAGTACTTC.